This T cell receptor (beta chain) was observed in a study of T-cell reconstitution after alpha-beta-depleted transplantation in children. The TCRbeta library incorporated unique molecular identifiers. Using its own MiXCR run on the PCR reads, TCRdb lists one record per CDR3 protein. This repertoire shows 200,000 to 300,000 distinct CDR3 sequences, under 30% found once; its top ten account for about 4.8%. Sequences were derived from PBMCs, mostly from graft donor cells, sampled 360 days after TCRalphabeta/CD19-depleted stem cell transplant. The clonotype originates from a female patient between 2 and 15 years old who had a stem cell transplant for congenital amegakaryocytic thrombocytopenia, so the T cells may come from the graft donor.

CDR3 nucleotide sequence: TGTGCCAGCAGTTCCAGACATGTCAATCAGCCCCAGCATTTT. It yields the protein CASSSRHVNQPQHF. The chain employs TRBV6-5 and TRBJ1-5; D not certain. Trimming cost V 4 bases and J 3 bases, with 10 bases left between them. CDR3 length: 14 residues. The germline gives CDR1 MNHEY, CDR2 SVGAGI.